The 11 T cell receptor beta chains presented below share a single source sample, sequenced in a study of shared clonotypes between healthy human individuals. Only in-frame clones appear in the TCRdb table, and some are missing; sequencing was by immunoSEQ multiplex PCR. The repertoire consists of approximately 250,000 clones, with 50% to 75% occurring once and the leading ten covering around 10%. Specimen: memory CD4+ T cells sorted from blood. The subset was: CD45RA-negative fraction. The source of these receptors is a man aged 25 to 40 in good health.

This sequence joins TRBV5-5 and TRBJ1-2, with 7 bases aligning to TRBD1. The V and J ends lost 1 base and 8 bases, in that order; junction bases with no gene match: 11. The CDR3 totals 15 residues. Germline V lookup: CDR1 SGHKS, CDR2 YYEKEE (reference sequence). CDR3 region: CASSLLGPTGDGYTF. CDR3 DNA sequence: TGTGCCAGCAGCTTGCTTGGTCCAACAGGGGACGGCTACACCTTC.

The chain carries TRBV19 and TRBJ2-1; 14 bases line up with TRBD2. The CDR3 sequence is 16 residues long. Trimming cost V 5 bases and J 8 bases; bases outside gene matches: 8. CDR1 and CDR2 (germline): LNHDA, SQIVND (reference sequence). In nucleotides, the CDR3 is TGTGCCAGTAGTGTAAGACTAGCGGGAGGGCCCTATGAGCAGTTCTTC. Its protein product is CASSVRLAGGPYEQFF.

The chain links TRBV15 to TRBJ1-5; D remains unclear. V lost 0 bases and J lost 4, with 13 bases in between. The germline V gene encodes CDR1 LNHNV and CDR2 YYDKDF (reference sequence). This CDR3 is 16 amino acids long. The DNA for the CDR3 is TGTGCCACCAGCAGAGATCCCAGAAGAGAGAATCAGCCCCAGCATTTT. It codes for CATSRDPRRENQPQHF.

The CDR3 is CARPNEETQYF. In DNA form, the CDR3 reads TGTGCCAGACCGAATGAGGAGACCCAGTACTTC. The chain has TRBV9 and TRBJ2-5; D gene uncertain. The CDR3 is 11 residues long. Germline V lookup: CDR1 SGDLS, CDR2 YYNGEE. V was pared by 8 bases and J by 5 bases, with 10 bases between.

About this clone itself: The sample holds other DNA sequences that translate to the same CDR3. The chain carries TRBV5-1 and TRBJ2-2; D is unresolved. This CDR3 has 13 residues. V was trimmed by 2 bases and J by 5 bases, leaving 7 bases between them. Looked up from germline, CDR1 is SGHRS and CDR2 is YFSETQ. The DNA of the CDR3 is TGCGCCAGCAGCTTAATCGGGACCGGGGAGCTGTTTTTT. Protein product: CASSLIGTGELFF.

This sequence joins TRBV2 and TRBJ2-5; no definite D call. Germline CDR1 reads SNHLY; CDR2 reads FYNNEI. This CDR3 spans 13 amino acids. V lost 6 bases, J lost 4 bases, and 12 bases lay in between. Here the CDR3 DNA reads TGTGCCAGCAGCCCAGAATATGGAGAGACCCAGTACTTC. Translated: CASSPEYGETQYF.

The rearrangement joins TRBV29-1 to TRBJ2-7; D not certain. The CDR3 covers 11 residues. The germline V gene has CDR1 SQVTM and CDR2 ANQGSEA. The ends were cut back, 5 bases at V and 7 bases at J, with 12 bases in the middle. The CDR3 is CSVRAGFEQYF. CDR3 DNA sequence: TGCAGCGTTAGGGCAGGATTTGAGCAGTACTTC.

CDR3 nucleotide sequence: TGTGCCAGTAGACGAGTAACACAGGGACTTGGAAACACCATATATTTT. This translates into CASRRVTQGLGNTIYF. This chain uses TRBV19 with TRBJ1-3; D is possibly TRBD1 (6 bases). CDR1 and CDR2 from the germline V gene are LNHDA and SQIVND (reference sequence). Trimming stripped 6 bases from V and 3 bases from J, with 18 bases between. The CDR3 sequence is 16 residues long.

The chain carries TRBV6-6 and TRBJ2-2; a weak D match, TRBD2 (6 bases). Trimming pared 7 bases from V and 7 bases from J, leaving 16 bases between. The germline gives CDR1 MNHNY, CDR2 SVGAGI (reference sequence). This CDR3 is 14 amino acids long. CDR3 protein: CASTPEGRGGELFF. The CDR3 DNA sequence: TGTGCCAGCACCCCAGAGGGGCGGGGCGGGGAGCTGTTTTTT.

The chain joins TRBV19 to TRBJ1-1, with D unclear. CDR1 is LNHDA, CDR2 SQIVND, per germline (reference sequence). CDR3 length: 14 amino acids. Trimming took off 7 bases at V and 0 bases at J, with 12 bases between the two ends. The CDR3 DNA is TGTGCCAGTAAAGTGTATTTCATGAACACTGAAGCTTTCTTT. It specifies CASKVYFMNTEAFF.

This clone has at least ten counts. V gene TRBV5-8 combines with J gene TRBJ1-1, with 10 bases fitting TRBD1. The CDR3 sequence is 14 residues long. Trimming cost V 3 bases and J 4 bases; bases outside gene matches: 3. The germline CDR1 and CDR2 sequences are SGHTS and YDEGEE. CDR3 region: CASSSRDRGTEAFF. The CDR3 region has the DNA TGTGCCAGCAGCTCCCGGGACAGGGGCACTGAAGCTTTCTTT.